This T cell receptor beta chain was captured in a study of pediatric ulcerative colitis. Note on this clone: The antigen remains undetermined.

Per germline, CDR1 LGHNA and CDR2 YSLEER. The CDR3 length is 15 residues. With 0 bases removed from V and 0 bases from J, the gap between germline ends came to 8 bases. The rectum was sampled with one to two pinch biopsies at colonoscopy. The data were produced by immunoSEQ multiplex PCR, yet TCRdb's version contains in-frame clones alone and is incomplete. The table shows over 15,000 clones, with 70% to 85% occurring only once. Study results and limitations: Rectal pinch biopsies may include blood-derived T cells. Compared with controls, ulcerative colitis showed greater blood-rectum clone sharing. No controls had the two rectal clonotypes shared by ulcerative colitis patients.

Sample: gut tissue. This chain uses TRBV4-3 with TRBJ1-2; D remains unclear. This TCR was recovered from a boy younger than 18 with moderate ulcerative colitis. Here the CDR3 reads CASSQESAANYGYTF. The DNA of the CDR3 is TGCGCCAGCAGCCAAGAGTCAGCAGCTAACTATGGCTACACCTTC.